The 30 T cell receptor beta chains in this list originate from one sample, sequenced in a study of PD-1 blockade in classical Hodgkin lymphoma. Clones were read by immunoSEQ multiplex PCR, and TCRdb kept only the in-frame ones, dropping some. The sample includes over 80,000 clones, roughly 78% of them seen just once. Time point here: cycle 4 day 1 (C4D1), after five to seven weeks of nivolumab. Autologous stem cell transplantation was followed by relapse in every patient, and brentuximab vedotin exposure varied. The sample here was peripheral blood mononuclear cells (PBMCs), taken before the fourth cycle of nivolumab. These receptors were collected from a human donor with classical Hodgkin lymphoma.

V and J are TRBV7-9 and TRBJ2-5; D assignment may be TRBD1 or TRBD2 (5 bases each). V gave up 2 bases and J gave up 3 bases, with 7 bases separating them. CDR3 length: 13 residues. Looked up from germline, CDR1 is SEHNR and CDR2 is FQNEAQ (reference sequence). The CDR3 reads CASSLRGEETQYF. DNA for the CDR3: TGTGCCAGCAGCTTAAGGGGAGAAGAGACCCAGTACTTC.

The table lists this clone with a few counts. V gene TRBV10-3 combines with J gene TRBJ2-7; the D is unclear. The V end lost 2 bases, the J end lost 2 bases, and 10 bases lay between the germline ends. This CDR3 is built from 14 residues. The germline V gene has CDR1 ENHRY and CDR2 SYGVKD. Here the CDR3 DNA reads TGTGCCATCAGTGAGCCGGGTACCACCTACGAGCAGTACTTC. It codes for CAISEPGTTYEQYF.

The V gene is TRBV6-1, the J gene TRBJ1-2; D remains unclear. The CDR3 sequence is 11 residues long. With 8 bases removed from V and 8 bases from J, the gap between germline ends came to 12 bases. CDR1 MNHNS and CDR2 SASEGT come from the germline V gene. CDR3 residues: CASLEIRGYTF. The CDR3 DNA sequence: TGTGCCAGCTTAGAGATTCGGGGCTACACCTTC.

This sequence joins TRBV27 and TRBJ2-1; 8 positions match TRBD2. Germline CDR1 reads MNHEY; CDR2 reads SMNVEV (reference sequence). Trimming took 1 base from V and 3 from J; bases not matched to a gene: 8. This CDR3 spans 17 amino acids. The CDR3 DNA sequence: TGTGCCAGCAGTTTATGGCCCCTAGCGGGTCTCTACAATGAGCAGTTCTTC. This sequence encodes CASSLWPLAGLYNEQFF.

J is TRBJ2-7 and V is TRBV7-9; 9 bases line up with TRBD1. CDR3 length equals 17 residues. The V and J ends lost 0 bases and 2 bases, in that order; junction bases with no gene match: 8. Germline V gene lookup returns CDR1 SEHNR and CDR2 FQNEAQ (reference sequence). For the CDR3, the DNA is TGTGCCAGCAGCTTAGCTGGGACAGGGCCTCATCCCTACGAGCAGTACTTC. Translation: CASSLAGTGPHPYEQYF.

This sequence joins TRBV4-2 and TRBJ1-1; D ambiguous. The V end lost 2 bases, the J end lost 7 bases, and 8 bases lay between the germline ends. The CDR3 has 12 residues. In germline, CDR1 is LGHNA, CDR2 YNFKEQ. The CDR3 sequence is CASSQTGSEAFF. The CDR3 region has the DNA TGTGCCAGCAGCCAAACTGGGAGTGAAGCTTTCTTT.

Here the CDR3 DNA reads TGTGCCAGCAGCTTAAATGGCAGGGGATCGAGGGGCTACACCTTC. Its protein is CASSLNGRGSRGYTF. The chain employs TRBV7-3 and TRBJ1-2; maybe TRBD1 (6 bases). Germline CDR1 and CDR2: SGHTA and FQGTGA. The CDR3 contains 15 residues. Trimming shortened V by 1 base and J by 8 bases, and 17 bases separated the two germline ends.

The chain couples TRBV27 to TRBJ1-5; TRBD1 might be the D (6 bases). The V gene lost 6 bases and the J gene lost 6 bases, with 15 bases spanning the gap. CDR3 length: 14 amino acids. Germline V gives CDR1 MNHEY, CDR2 SMNVEV (reference sequence). For the CDR3, the DNA is TGTGCCAGCAGAGTCGGACAGAACGTTCAGCCCCAGCATTTT. Its translation: CASRVGQNVQPQHF.

This sequence joins TRBV7-9 and TRBJ2-5, with D possibly TRBD1 on 5 matching bases. Germline V CDR1 and CDR2: SEHNR, FQNEAQ (reference sequence). The CDR3 has 15 residues. Trimming stripped 1 base from V and 3 bases from J, with 12 bases between. The CDR3 DNA sequence: TGTGCCAGCAGCTTAGGGGGCTATGAAAAAGAGACCCAGTACTTC. Its translation: CASSLGGYEKETQYF.

This chain uses TRBV7-2 with TRBJ2-5, with a tentative D call TRBD1 (6 bases). V gave up 5 bases and J gave up 5 bases, with 18 bases separating them. The CDR3 runs 15 residues. CDR1 and CDR2 (germline): SGHTA, FQGNSA. CDR3 in amino acids: CASSPEQGVMETQYF. The CDR3 nucleotides read TGTGCCAGCAGCCCAGAACAGGGTGTGATGGAGACCCAGTACTTC.

This chain connects TRBV7-8 to TRBJ2-5; no clear D gene. The CDR3 extends over 10 amino acids. Between the trimmed V and J ends, which lost 5 bases and 5 bases, there was a span of 3 bases. Germline loops: CDR1 SGHVS, CDR2 FQNEAQ. CDR3 nucleotides: TGTGCCAGCAGCCACGAGACCCAGTACTTC. It translates to CASSHETQYF.

The table lists this clone with a count of one. The J gene is TRBJ2-6, the V gene TRBV18; D gene unclear. The V gene's germline CDR1 is KGHSH and CDR2 LQKENI. Trimming took off 8 bases at V and 0 bases at J, with 8 bases between the two ends. The CDR3 runs 14 residues. DNA of the CDR3: TGTGCCAGCAATAGGGACTCTGGGGCCAACGTCCTGACTTTC. Translation: CASNRDSGANVLTF.

This rearrangement joins TRBV19 to TRBJ2-1; maybe TRBD1 (6 bases). V was pared by 4 bases and J by 0 bases, with 16 bases between. CDR1 is LNHDA, CDR2 SQIVND, per germline (reference sequence). CDR3 length: 17 amino acids. Here the CDR3 DNA reads TGTGCCAGTAGTAGGTCACAGGGTGCAGGCTCCTACAATGAGCAGTTCTTC. Its translation is CASSRSQGAGSYNEQFF.

This clone was detected a few times. A read error is likely, as this CDR3 ends without the conserved phenylalanine or tryptophan. The limits of the CDR3 on the DNA are not certain, so only TCRdb's listed CDR3 is given. The chain recombines TRBV7-5 with TRBJ1-2; the table names TRBD1, a call not compared with the DNA. TRBV7-5 constitutes a pseudogene. Termini included, the CDR3 measures 9 amino acids. CDR3 sequence: CARSLGQFL.

This rearrangement joins TRBV2 to TRBJ2-7; D might be TRBD1 (6 bases). V was shortened by 7 bases and J by 4 bases, with 14 bases between the two germline ends. The CDR3 has 13 amino acids. Germline CDR1 and CDR2: SNHLY and FYNNEI. The CDR3 nucleotides are TGTGCCAGCACCCCGGGACAACCGTACGAGCAGTACTTC. Its protein is CASTPGQPYEQYF.

This clone came up a few times. The V call is TRBV6-1, the J call TRBJ2-7; 11 positions match TRBD2. The CDR3 length is 17 residues. The junction had 9 bases not matched to a gene; V was cut back by 1 base and J by 4 bases. Per germline, CDR1 MNHNS and CDR2 SASEGT. CDR3 in amino acids: CASSEVQPGLAVYEQYF. CDR3 in DNA: TGTGCCAGCAGTGAAGTCCAACCGGGACTAGCGGTTTACGAGCAGTACTTC.

This clone was seen once. V gene TRBV27 combines with J gene TRBJ2-5; D might be TRBD2 (8 bases). The CDR3 totals 15 residues. Germline loops: CDR1 MNHEY, CDR2 SMNVEV (reference sequence). V lost 4 bases and J 7 bases, leaving 19 bases between the germline ends. DNA of the CDR3: TGTGCCAGCAGTTCCACAACAGGGGCGGGAGGGACCCAGTACTTC. Amino acid sequence: CASSSTTGAGGTQYF.

The chain recombines TRBV6-5 with TRBJ2-2; possibly TRBD2 for D (6 bases). Trimming pared 5 bases from V and 8 bases from J, leaving 15 bases between. This CDR3 has 14 residues. Germline V gives CDR1 MNHEY, CDR2 SVGAGI. The CDR3 reads CASSKLASGGELFF. CDR3 coding DNA: TGTGCCAGCAGTAAACTAGCTTCGGGGGGGGAGCTGTTTTTT.

Comments on this clone: Other DNA sequences in this specimen translate into the identical CDR3. The V and J genes are TRBV6-6 and TRBJ2-2, with 7 bases matching TRBD1. Per the germline V gene, CDR1 is MNHNY and CDR2 is SVGAGI (reference sequence). J lost 1 base, V lost 9 bases, and 2 bases had no gene match. The CDR3 consists of 13 residues. The CDR3 DNA reads TGTGCCAGTCGACAGGGGAACACCGGGGAGCTGTTTTTT. Amino acid sequence: CASRQGNTGELFF.

The chain uses TRBV2 and TRBJ2-3, with TRBD2 matching 8 bases. The CDR3 is 14 residues long. Germline values: CDR1 SNHLY, CDR2 FYNNEI. The ends lost 6 bases at V and 0 bases at J; junction bases unmatched: 2. CDR3 sequence (DNA): TGTGCCAGCAGGGCGGGGGGAAGCACAGATACGCAGTATTTT. Amino acid sequence: CASRAGGSTDTQYF. The full variable domain, in which reference TRBV2 and TRBJ2-3 provide the parts outside the CDR3, is EPEVTQTPSHQVTQMGQEVILRCVPISNHLYFYWYRQILGQKVEFLVSFYNNEISEKSEIFDDQFSVERPDGSNFTLKIRSTKLEDSAMYFCASRAGGSTDTQYFGPGTRLTVL.

The chain links TRBV25-1 to TRBJ2-1, with D perhaps TRBD1 or TRBD2 (5 bases each). The CDR3 covers 17 residues. Germline CDR1 MGHDK, CDR2 SYGVNS. Trimming left V 0 bases short and J 6 bases short, with 18 bases between. The CDR3 loop is CASSEYRWGSAGNEQFF. CDR3 DNA sequence: TGTGCCAGCAGTGAATACAGGTGGGGGAGCGCCGGCAATGAGCAGTTCTTC.

The chain couples TRBV6-6 to TRBJ2-2; D unresolved. V lost 2 bases and J 5 bases, leaving 12 bases between the germline ends. CDR3 length equals 15 residues. The V gene's germline CDR1 is MNHNY and CDR2 SVGAGI (reference sequence). Here the CDR3 DNA reads TGTGCCAGCAGTTACGTAGCATTGCATACCGGGGAGCTGTTTTTT. Protein product: CASSYVALHTGELFF.

The gene calls are TRBV5-1 and TRBJ1-2; D is possibly TRBD1 (5 bases). CDR1 is SGHRS, CDR2 YFSETQ, per germline. V was shortened by 2 bases and J by 0 bases, with 23 bases between the two germline ends. The CDR3 is 19 amino acids. The DNA of the CDR3 is TGCGCCAGCAGCTTTGGAACGAAAACCACAGGCGATACTAACTATGGCTACACCTTC. This translates into CASSFGTKTTGDTNYGYTF.

The V call is TRBV6-5, the J call TRBJ1-5; D remains unclear. Germline V gives CDR1 MNHEY, CDR2 SVGAGI. This CDR3 has 15 amino acids. The V end was cut by 4 bases, the J end by 0 bases, with 10 bases between. Here the CDR3 DNA reads TGTGCCAGCAGTTCAGGCGGTAATAGCAATCAGCCCCAGCATTTT. Amino acids: CASSSGGNSNQPQHF.

The chain combines TRBV19 with TRBJ2-3; D is perhaps TRBD2 (6 bases). V lost 10 bases, J lost 0 bases, and 17 bases lay in between. Germline CDR1 reads LNHDA; CDR2 reads SQIVND (reference sequence). The CDR3 loop spans 15 amino acids. CDR3 residues: CATLGGPGSTDTQYF. CDR3 sequence (DNA): TGTGCCACATTGGGGGGACCAGGGAGCACAGATACGCAGTATTTT.

This clone was recorded a few times. V gene TRBV29-1 combines with J gene TRBJ1-3, with D unresolved. The CDR3 length is 13 residues. The germline V and J ends were trimmed by 6 bases and 0 bases, with 9 bases remaining between them. Per germline, CDR1 SQVTM and CDR2 ANQGSEA. CDR3 sequence reads: CSVRRGSGNTIYF. The CDR3 nucleotides are TGCAGCGTGAGACGGGGCTCTGGAAACACCATATATTTT.

V is TRBV6-6 and J is TRBJ2-5; 7 nucleotides align to TRBD1. V shed 6 bases, J shed 3 bases, and the junction held 4 bases outside the gene matches. Germline V CDR1 and CDR2: MNHNY, SVGAGI (reference sequence). The CDR3 runs 13 residues. In nucleotides, the CDR3 is TGTGCCAGCAGGACCGGGACAGAAGAGACCCAGTACTTC. It codes for CASRTGTEETQYF.

This clone was recorded once. The chain recombines TRBV11-2 with TRBJ2-3; TRBD1 aligns across 7 bases. The CDR3 spans 15 residues. Germline V gives CDR1 SGHAT, CDR2 FQNNGV. J was trimmed by 6 bases and V by 2 bases; bases with no gene match: 8. The CDR3 protein is CASSLLGGVIDTQYF. CDR3 DNA sequence: TGTGCCAGCAGCTTACTAGGGGGCGTGATCGATACGCAGTATTTT.

V and J are TRBV29-1 and TRBJ2-4; D unresolved. V lost 7 bases and J lost 0, with 10 bases in between. There are 13 residues in the CDR3. Looked up from germline, CDR1 is SQVTM and CDR2 is ANQGSEA. CDR3 sequence (DNA): TGCAGCGCCGTAGACATAGCCAAAAACATTCAGTACTTC. It is translated as CSAVDIAKNIQYF.

The chain links TRBV6-4 to TRBJ2-5, with D perhaps TRBD1 (5 bases). CDR1 MRHNA and CDR2 SNTAGT come from the germline V gene. V gave up 4 bases and J gave up 1 base, with 7 bases separating them. The CDR3 length is 13 residues. The CDR3 reads CASSVQAQETQYF. The CDR3 DNA reads TGTGCCAGCAGTGTACAGGCCCAAGAGACCCAGTACTTC.